The sequence of this T cell receptor beta chain was determined in a study of T-cell reconstitution after alpha-beta-depleted transplantation in children. Comment on this clonotype: What it recognizes is unknown.

Germline CDR1 and CDR2: WSHSY and SAAADI. The CDR3 loop spans 11 amino acids. V trimming: 6 bases; J trimming: 12 bases; junction bases outside the gene matches: 6. Preparation of the TCRbeta library used unique molecular identifiers. TCRdb itself ran the PCR reads through MiXCR, one entry per CDR3 protein. This table has 800,000 to 1,000,000 distinct CDR3 sequences, under 30% appearing once. Study conclusions and caveats: At around two months after transplant, the alpha-beta T cells were reportedly derived from several hundred expanded clones that came from non-depleted graft cells. Recipient T cells and thymic progenitors that survived gave rise to the high TCRbeta diversity observed at day 60 in some patients. A year had passed since transplant, and T-cell counts and diversity by then came mostly from newly produced T cells.

The receptor's source is a boy under three years old who had a stem cell transplant for SCID, so the T cells may come from the graft donor. V gene TRBV10-2 combines with J gene TRBJ2-7; 9 nucleotides agree with TRBD2. Sequencing was performed on PBMCs, mostly from graft donor cells, taken 360 days after TCRalphabeta/CD19-depleted stem cell transplant. The CDR3 sequence: CASSSSGARYF. CDR3 bases: TGCGCCAGCAGCTCTAGCGGGGCACGGTACTTC.